This T cell receptor (beta chain) is from a study of shared clonotypes between healthy human individuals. CDR3 size: 14 residues. The V and J ends lost 6 bases and 1 base respectively, with 12 bases between them. The V gene's germline CDR1 is WSHSY and CDR2 SAAADI. Only in-frame clones appear in the TCRdb table, and some are missing; sequencing was by immunoSEQ multiplex PCR. The sample contains under 600,000 clones, around 79% of which appear only once. This sequence originates from a woman aged 40 to 50 in good health. Some clones in this sample may be carry-over from other donors' samples. Specimen: PBMCs. The genes are TRBV10-2 and TRBJ1-1, with unresolved D. CDR3 sequence reads: CASRAAQRNTEAFF. In nucleotides, the CDR3 is TGCGCCAGCAGAGCCGCACAGAGGAACACTGAAGCTTTCTTT.